This T cell receptor (beta chain) came from a study of T cell repertoires in cytomegalovirus infection. Overall study context: TCR beta signatures that were public indicated CMV infection and matching HLA type. Study results and limitations: Public TCR beta family frequency separated CMV-and-HLA carriers, including in an independent cohort.

This clonotype was observed many times. Its antigen remains unknown. The CDR3 covers 15 residues. Trimming left V 4 bases short and J 8 bases short, with 20 bases between. Germline CDR1 and CDR2: LNHDA and SQIVND (reference sequence). TCRdb reprocessed the reads with MiXCR, giving one entry per CDR3 protein. The sample shows approximately 500,000 distinct CDR3 sequences, 15% to 20% of them seen only once. The clonotype was recovered from a human donor in good health (CMV status not recorded). Some clones in this sample may be carry-over from other donors' samples. Sequenced: CD8+ T cells from PBMCs. This rearrangement joins TRBV19 to TRBJ1-2; D possibly corresponds to TRBD1 (6 bases). For the CDR3, the DNA is TGTGCCAGTAGTACTACAGGGTACCGCCTGGGAGGCTACACCTTC. It is translated as CASSTTGYRLGGYTF.